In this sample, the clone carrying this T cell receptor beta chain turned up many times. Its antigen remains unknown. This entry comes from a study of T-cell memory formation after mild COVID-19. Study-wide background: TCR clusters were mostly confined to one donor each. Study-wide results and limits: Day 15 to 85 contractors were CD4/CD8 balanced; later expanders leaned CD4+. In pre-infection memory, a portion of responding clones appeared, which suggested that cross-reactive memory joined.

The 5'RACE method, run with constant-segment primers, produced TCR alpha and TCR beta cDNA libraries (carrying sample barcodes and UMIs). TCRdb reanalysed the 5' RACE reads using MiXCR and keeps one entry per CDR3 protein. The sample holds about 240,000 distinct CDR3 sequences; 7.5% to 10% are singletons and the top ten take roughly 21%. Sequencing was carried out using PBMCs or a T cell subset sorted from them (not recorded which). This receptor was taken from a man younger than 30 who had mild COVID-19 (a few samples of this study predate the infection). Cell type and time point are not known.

Written as DNA, the CDR3 is TGTGCCATCAGCCCCGGGACAGACTACGAGCAGTACTTC. Amino acids: CAISPGTDYEQYF. This chain links TRBV10-3 with TRBJ2-7, with TRBD1 matching over 7 bases. CDR3 length equals 13 residues. From germline, CDR1 is ENHRY and CDR2 SYGVKD. Trimming cost V 6 bases and J 3 bases; bases outside gene matches: 5.